One and the same sample provided the 20 T cell receptor beta chains below, sequenced in a study of post-analysis software for immune sequencing data. What these receptors recognize is not known. Study-level points and caveats: The five TRBV segments detected at higher frequency in patients than in controls included TRBV5-6, TRBV5-1 and TRBV20-1.

Built from TCR beta cDNA, the libraries had unique molecular identifiers in them. TCRdb passed the PCR reads through MiXCR, listing each CDR3 protein once. The sample consists of about 460,000 distinct CDR3 sequences, around 40% of them appearing once. Source material: blood. The receptors were gathered from a girl aged 5 to 17 with multiple sclerosis.

CDR3 nucleotides: TGCAGTGCTCCGCGGACTAGCGGGAGCAACGAGCAGTACTTC. Translation: CSAPRTSGSNEQYF. The chain recombines TRBV20-1 with TRBJ2-7, with TRBD2 matching 13 bases. The CDR3 has 14 residues. CDR1 and CDR2 from the germline V gene are DFQATT and SNEGSKA (reference sequence). V shed 5 bases, J shed 5 bases, and the junction held 6 bases outside the gene matches.

The chain carries TRBV29-1 and TRBJ2-1, with D perhaps being TRBD1 or TRBD2 (7 bases each). Trimming removed 0 bases from V and 7 bases from J, with 13 bases in between. Germline CDR1 SQVTM, CDR2 ANQGSEA. The CDR3 totals 14 residues. DNA for the CDR3: TGCAGCGTTGAAGATAGACAGGGAGGGAATGAGCAGTTCTTC. Its protein is CSVEDRQGGNEQFF.

The chain has TRBV7-3 and TRBJ1-1; 10 positions match TRBD1. From germline, CDR1 is SGHTA and CDR2 FQGTGA. The CDR3 totals 13 residues. Trimming cost V 2 bases and J 7 bases; bases outside gene matches: 1. CDR3 residues: CASSLRDRGEAFF. CDR3 nucleotide sequence: TGTGCCAGCAGCTTACGGGACAGGGGTGAAGCTTTCTTT.

The chain is built from TRBV20-1 and TRBJ1-2, with D maybe TRBD1 (5 bases). The V and J ends lost 3 bases and 7 bases respectively, with 15 bases between them. The CDR3 length is 13 residues. CDR1 is DFQATT, CDR2 SNEGSKA, per germline (reference sequence). CDR3 region: CSASRHLGGGYTF. Written as DNA, the CDR3 is TGCAGTGCTAGTAGGCACCTCGGGGGTGGCTACACCTTC.

The chain joins TRBV20-1 to TRBJ1-2; weak D call: TRBD1 (5 bases). The CDR3 is 15 residues long. The V and J ends lost 0 bases and 8 bases respectively, with 19 bases between them. The germline V gene encodes CDR1 DFQATT and CDR2 SNEGSKA (reference sequence). CDR3 nucleotides: TGCAGTGCTAGAGAGGGGCGGAATCTCCAGAGGGGCTACACCTTC. The encoded protein is CSAREGRNLQRGYTF.

This clonotype was seen repeatedly, ten times or more. The chain carries TRBV10-3 and TRBJ2-5, with 8 bases aligning to TRBD1. Germline V gives CDR1 ENHRY, CDR2 SYGVKD. The CDR3 sequence is 13 residues long. The V gene end was trimmed by 4 bases and the J gene end by 6 bases; junction bases not matched to a gene: 4. This CDR3 reads CAISVQGAQTQYF. CDR3 nucleotide sequence: TGTGCCATCAGTGTTCAGGGGGCGCAGACCCAGTACTTC.

This clonotype came up many times. This chain uses TRBV29-1 with TRBJ2-7; 7 bases map to TRBD2. The germline CDR1 and CDR2 sequences are SQVTM and ANQGSEA. This CDR3 contains 15 residues. V shed 0 bases, J shed 1 base, and the junction held 6 bases outside the gene matches. CDR3 nucleotides: TGCAGCGTTGAAGATGATGGGGGGGATTCCTACGAGCAGTACTTC. This encodes CSVEDDGGDSYEQYF.

The J gene is TRBJ2-7, the V gene TRBV4-2, with a weak D call TRBD2 (5 bases). There are 14 residues in the CDR3. Trimming left V 4 bases short and J 3 bases short, with 13 bases between. The germline gives CDR1 LGHNA, CDR2 YNFKEQ. The CDR3 loop is CASSPQTGNYEQYF. CDR3 sequence (DNA): TGTGCCAGCAGCCCTCAAACCGGGAACTACGAGCAGTACTTC.

A few counts support this clonotype. The chain links TRBV7-8 to TRBJ2-1; 8 nucleotides agree with TRBD2. This CDR3 is built from 14 residues. The germline V gene has CDR1 SGHVS and CDR2 FQNEAQ. Unmatched junction bases numbered 5, after V lost 5 bases and J lost 5 bases. The CDR3 sequence: CASSPAGGHNEQFF. The CDR3 nucleotides are TGTGCCAGCAGCCCCGCGGGGGGCCACAATGAGCAGTTCTTC.

The chain couples TRBV20-1 to TRBJ2-5, with D tentatively TRBD1 (5 bases). The end of the DNA fits TRBJ2-7 better, so the J call may be wrong. Looked up from germline, CDR1 is DFQATT and CDR2 is SNEGSKA (reference sequence). This CDR3 region has 11 residues. CDR3 DNA sequence: TGCAGTGCCTTGGACAACTACGAGCAGTACTTC. Its protein product is CSALDNYEQYF.

This clonotype was detected only a few times. The V and J genes are TRBV29-1 and TRBJ2-7; 8 bases match TRBD1. V lost 7 bases to trimming and J lost 1 base; unmatched junction nucleotides: 6. Germline V lookup: CDR1 SQVTM, CDR2 ANQGSEA. The CDR3 sequence is 13 residues long. DNA of the CDR3: TGCAGCGCGGGCAGGGGGCTATCCTACGAGCAGTACTTC. It specifies CSAGRGLSYEQYF.

This chain connects TRBV6-5 to TRBJ2-7; 9 bases are shared with TRBD2. Looked up from germline, CDR1 is MNHEY and CDR2 is SVGAGI. V dropped 6 bases and J dropped 3; count of bases not matched to a gene: 6. The CDR3 length is 14 residues. The DNA for the CDR3 is TGTGCCAGCAGCCAGAGACTAGCGGACTACGAGCAGTACTTC. Translated: CASSQRLADYEQYF.

This clonotype was seen only a few times. The junction and the germline gene differ at one end; a read error may be behind it. This chain joins TRBV12-3 or TRBV12-4 and TRBJ1-2; 8 bases are a match to TRBD1. The CDR3 sequence is 14 residues long. The CDR3 DNA reads as TGTGCCAGCAGTTGGGCGACAGGGGACTATGGCTGCACCTTC. It is translated as CASSWATGDYGCTF.

V is TRBV28 and J is TRBJ2-7, with 10 bases matching TRBD2. V shed 5 bases, J shed 9 bases, and the junction held 22 bases outside the gene matches. This CDR3 has 18 residues. In germline, CDR1 is MDHEN, CDR2 SYDVKM. The CDR3 region has the DNA TGTGCCAGCAGTCCTCAACTCGGACTAGCGGAAGCCCGGCAGGGGCAGTACTTC. Protein sequence: CASSPQLGLAEARQGQYF. Filled out from reference TRBV28 and TRBJ2-7, the complete variable domain reads DVKVTQSSRYLVKRTGEKVFLECVQDMDHENMFWYRQDPGLGLRLIYFSYDVKMKEKGDIPEGYSVSREKKERFSLILESASTNQTSMYLCASSPQLGLAEARQGQYFGPGTRLTVT.

This clonotype was detected only a few times. The J gene is TRBJ2-3, the V gene TRBV27; 10 bases match TRBD2. The CDR3 runs 15 residues. The V gene end was trimmed by 5 bases and the J gene end by 2 bases; junction bases not matched to a gene: 4. Germline loops: CDR1 MNHEY, CDR2 SMNVEV (reference sequence). This chain's CDR3 is CASSQAGGPTDTQYF. CDR3 coding DNA: TGTGCCAGCAGTCAAGCGGGAGGGCCCACAGATACGCAGTATTTT.

This clonotype was seen more than once but under ten times. In DNA form, the CDR3 reads TGTGCCATCAGTGAGCCTTGGACAGGGGGTCAAAACATTCAGTACTTC. This sequence encodes CAISEPWTGGQNIQYF. The rearrangement links TRBV10-3 to TRBJ2-4; TRBD1 aligns across 10 bases. Germline V gene sequence: CDR1 ENHRY, CDR2 SYGVKD. The CDR3 sequence is 16 residues long. The V segment lost 2 bases and the J segment 5 bases; nucleotides outside the gene matches: 6.

The genes are TRBV15 and TRBJ1-2; 7 bases align to TRBD1. The CDR3 is 15 residues long. Trimming took 2 bases from V and 5 from J; bases not matched to a gene: 8. Germline-derived CDR1 and CDR2 are LNHNV and YYDKDF (reference sequence). The CDR3 loop is CATSRKGAKGYGYTF. The CDR3 DNA follows: TGTGCCACCAGCAGAAAGGGGGCTAAAGGGTATGGCTACACCTTC.

There are a few counts of this clonotype. V is TRBV25-1 and J is TRBJ2-3; D unclear. This CDR3 is 13 amino acids long. V was cut by 8 bases and J by 2 bases, with 11 bases left in between. CDR1 and CDR2 (germline): MGHDK, SYGVNS. The CDR3 loop is CASASFDTDTQYF. In DNA, the CDR3 is TGTGCCAGCGCTTCCTTTGACACAGATACGCAGTATTTT.

This clonotype was found once. The chain carries TRBV12-3 or TRBV12-4 and TRBJ2-5; TRBD2 might be the D (8 bases). This CDR3 spans 14 amino acids. Trimming took 1 base from V and 7 from J, leaving 13 bases between them. The CDR3 protein is CASSLGREGATQYF. CDR3 coding DNA: TGTGCCAGCAGTTTAGGACGGGAGGGGGCGACCCAGTACTTC.

This clonotype was detected a few times. J is TRBJ1-2 and V is TRBV29-1; D might be TRBD1 (5 bases). V shed 5 bases and J shed 0 bases, with 10 bases lying between them. The germline V gene has CDR1 SQVTM and CDR2 ANQGSEA. The CDR3 totals 13 residues. The CDR3 is CSVLSTANYGYTF. The CDR3 region has the DNA TGCAGCGTTCTTTCGACAGCTAACTATGGCTACACCTTC.